Presented here are 23 T cell receptor beta chains from one specimen sequenced in a study of T cell clones after liver transplantation. Profiling relied on immunoSEQ multiplex PCR, and the TCRdb table lists in-frame clones only, not all of them. The sample consists of more than 95,000 clones, around 86% of them appearing once. The specimen comprised CD4+ T cells from blood, sampled before liver transplant. Receptor source: a human donor who received a liver transplant.

The rearrangement uses TRBV10-3 and TRBJ2-2; 11 nucleotides agree with TRBD1. The CDR3 covers 16 residues. Germline lookup yields CDR1 ENHRY and CDR2 SYGVKD. With 7 bases clipped from V and 0 bases from J, the junction kept 4 bases outside the gene matches. CDR3 bases: TGTGCCATCAAGGGGACAGGGGGTACGAACACCGGGGAGCTGTTTTTT. It encodes CAIKGTGGTNTGELFF.

The CDR3: CASSDRRTGASGGYGYTF. DNA of the CDR3: TGTGCCAGCAGTGACCGAAGGACAGGGGCCTCAGGTGGCTATGGCTACACCTTC. The chain couples TRBV6-1 to TRBJ1-2, with TRBD1 matching over 9 bases. The germline CDR1 and CDR2 sequences are MNHNS and SASEGT. The CDR3 sequence is 18 residues long. J gave up 4 bases and V 3 bases, and 15 bases lay outside the gene matches.

The chain carries TRBV5-4 and TRBJ2-7, with D unclear. This CDR3 spans 13 amino acids. Germline CDR1 is SGHNT and CDR2 is YYREEE (reference sequence). Trimming cost V 5 bases and J 0 bases, with 9 bases left between them. CDR3 bases: TGTGCCAGCAGTCGAGCCAGCTCCTACGAGCAGTACTTC. Encoded protein: CASSRASSYEQYF.

This clone has only one observation. This chain links TRBV5-1 with TRBJ2-5; TRBD1 is a possible D gene (6 bases). The CDR3 is made up of 13 amino acids. V lost 4 bases to trimming and J lost 2 bases, with 9 bases between them. Germline CDR1 is SGHRS and CDR2 is YFSETQ. CDR3 protein: CASSLDRQETQYF. The DNA for the CDR3 is TGCGCCAGCAGCCTCGACAGGCAAGAGACCCAGTACTTC.

The chain links TRBV9 to TRBJ2-1; D possibly corresponds to TRBD1 (6 bases). From germline, CDR1 is SGDLS and CDR2 YYNGEE. V dropped 3 bases and J dropped 3 bases, with 19 bases sitting between them. This CDR3 is 17 amino acids long. The CDR3 nucleotides read TGTGCCAGCAGCGCAAGACTTCAGGGGCCCTTCTACAATGAGCAGTTCTTC. It translates to CASSARLQGPFYNEQFF.

This CDR3 is CASSPGQGISGNTIYF. The CDR3 DNA reads as TGTGCCAGCAGTCCGGGACAGGGGATCTCTGGAAACACCATATATTTT. The genes are TRBV28 and TRBJ1-3; 10 bases agree with TRBD1. The CDR3 length is 16 residues. V gave up 5 bases and J gave up 0 bases; unmatched junction bases: 4. Germline assignment: CDR1 MDHEN and CDR2 SYDVKM.

V and J are TRBV5-5 and TRBJ1-6, with TRBD1 matching 7 bases. Germline V gene sequence: CDR1 SGHKS, CDR2 YYEKEE (reference sequence). The CDR3 contains 15 residues. The ends lost 4 bases at V and 7 bases at J; junction bases unmatched: 8. CDR3 nucleotide sequence: TGTGCCAGCAGCCTGGGTGGGACAGAGAATTCACCCCTCCACTTT. Amino acid sequence: CASSLGGTENSPLHF.

This chain connects TRBV5-1 to TRBJ1-1, with D perhaps matching TRBD1 (5 bases). This CDR3 is 14 amino acids long. Trimming removed 0 bases at V and 4 bases at J, with 10 bases between. Germline-derived CDR1 and CDR2 are SGHRS and YFSETQ. The CDR3 region has the DNA TGCGCCAGCAGCTTGGACGGGGGAGGCACTGAAGCTTTCTTT. It is translated as CASSLDGGGTEAFF.

The rearrangement joins TRBV25-1 to TRBJ1-5, with 9 nucleotides matching TRBD1. CDR1 and CDR2 from the germline V gene are MGHDK and SYGVNS. The CDR3 loop spans 14 amino acids. V gave up 4 bases and J gave up 7 bases; unmatched junction bases: 5. CDR3 bases: TGTGCCAGCAGTGCGGGGACAGGGAGCCAGCCCCAGCATTTT. Its protein is CASSAGTGSQPQHF.

This rearrangement joins TRBV2 to TRBJ1-1, with D uncertain. The CDR3 spans 13 residues. The V and J ends lost 2 bases and 2 bases respectively, with 6 bases between them. Germline V CDR1 and CDR2: SNHLY, FYNNEI. In DNA form, the CDR3 reads TGTGCCAGCAGTGAAATGGGTAACACTGAAGCTTTCTTT. Its protein product is CASSEMGNTEAFF.

The chain is built from TRBV7-3 and TRBJ1-3; unclear D gene. V was shortened by 3 bases and J by 3 bases, with 12 bases between the two germline ends. This CDR3 contains 15 residues. Germline assignment: CDR1 SGHTA and CDR2 FQGTGA. The DNA of the CDR3 is TGTGCCAGCAGCTTCGGTCATTTAAGTGGAAACACCATATATTTT. It is translated as CASSFGHLSGNTIYF.

This chain connects TRBV6-6 to TRBJ1-4; TRBD1 might be the D (5 bases). The CDR3 contains 13 residues. The germline CDR1 and CDR2 sequences are MNHNY and SVGAGI (reference sequence). Trimming pared 6 bases from V and 4 bases from J, leaving 9 bases between. The CDR3 DNA reads TGTGCCAGCAGGCGCAGGGATAATGAAAAACTGTTTTTT. This translates into CASRRRDNEKLFF.

As regards this clone: Other DNA variants within this sample encode the same CDR3. V gene TRBV18 combines with J gene TRBJ2-5; 8 bases map to TRBD1. CDR1 and CDR2 from the germline V gene are KGHSH and LQKENI. V shed 3 bases, J shed 2 bases, and the junction held 2 bases outside the gene matches. The CDR3 covers 14 residues. The CDR3 nucleotides are TGTGCCAGCTCACCTGGACAGGGACAAGAGACCCAGTACTTC. It specifies CASSPGQGQETQYF.

V gene TRBV10-2 combines with J gene TRBJ2-3; 12 positions agree with TRBD2. Germline V gene sequence: CDR1 WSHSY, CDR2 SAAADI. The V segment lost 8 bases and the J segment 5 bases; nucleotides outside the gene matches: 5. The CDR3 runs 14 residues. CDR3 amino acids: CASGTSGHQDTQYF. The CDR3 DNA sequence: TGCGCCAGCGGGACTAGCGGGCATCAAGATACGCAGTATTTT.

The V gene is TRBV27, the J gene TRBJ2-5; no clear D gene. This CDR3 has 11 amino acids. The V gene's germline CDR1 is MNHEY and CDR2 SMNVEV (reference sequence). Trimming removed 3 bases from V and 1 base from J, with 0 bases in between. CDR3 in amino acids: CASSFQETQYF. As DNA, the CDR3 is TGTGCCAGCAGTTTCCAAGAGACCCAGTACTTC.

This sequence joins TRBV19 and TRBJ1-2; TRBD1 agrees at 9 bases. After removal of 4 bases from V and 4 bases from J, the junction contained 19 bases not matched to a gene. Germline lookup yields CDR1 LNHDA and CDR2 SQIVND (reference sequence). CDR3 length: 19 residues. CDR3 nucleotides: TGTGCCAGTAGTACCCTCTCCTCTCCCGGGACAGGGATGATCTATGGCTACACCTTC. Translation: CASSTLSSPGTGMIYGYTF.

The V and J genes are TRBV5-5 and TRBJ1-1; 9 bases agree with TRBD1. Germline loops: CDR1 SGHKS, CDR2 YYEKEE (reference sequence). With 5 bases clipped from V and 3 bases from J, the junction kept 20 bases outside the gene matches. This CDR3 region has 19 residues. CDR3 region: CASSSEHPGQGGAHTEAFF. The CDR3 DNA reads TGTGCCAGCAGTTCCGAACACCCGGGACAGGGTGGAGCGCACACTGAAGCTTTCTTT.

The V gene is TRBV29-1, the J gene TRBJ2-7, with D maybe TRBD1 (5 bases). This CDR3 comprises 15 residues. V was cut by 1 base and J by 3 bases, with 16 bases left in between. In germline, CDR1 is SQVTM, CDR2 ANQGSEA. The CDR3 coding sequence is TGCAGCGTTGAAGTCTCGGCAGGGCCTGGCTACGAGCAGTACTTC. This translates into CSVEVSAGPGYEQYF.

The rearrangement joins TRBV5-1 to TRBJ1-4, with D uncertain. The CDR3 is made up of 14 amino acids. Germline-derived CDR1 and CDR2 are SGHRS and YFSETQ. V lost 5 bases and J lost 8, with 16 bases in between. Written as DNA, the CDR3 is TGCGCCAGCAGGAAGGCCTCCGGAGGGGAAAAACTGTTTTTT. Translation gives CASRKASGGEKLFF. Supplemented by reference TRBV5-1 and TRBJ1-4, the full variable domain reads KAGVTQTPRYLIKTRGQQVTLSCSPISGHRSVSWYQQTPGQGLQFLFEYFSETQRNKGNFPGRFSGRQFSNSRSEMNVSTLELGDSALYLCASRKASGGEKLFFGSGTQLSVL.

The chain links TRBV27 to TRBJ1-5; 7 positions match TRBD1. Germline V CDR1 and CDR2: MNHEY, SMNVEV (reference sequence). The J segment lost 11 bases and the V segment lost 0 bases, leaving 7 bases of the junction unmatched. This CDR3 spans 14 amino acids. The CDR3, as DNA: TGTGCCAGCAGTTTATCGGGACAGCTAGGAGCCCAGCATTTT. Translating it yields CASSLSGQLGAQHF.

V is TRBV4-2 and J is TRBJ2-2; D remains ambiguous. V was clipped by 1 base and J by 6 bases, with 6 bases between them. This CDR3 spans 13 amino acids. Looked up from germline, CDR1 is LGHNA and CDR2 is YNFKEQ. For the CDR3, the DNA is TGTGCCAGCAGCCAAGGTTTCGCCGGGGAGCTGTTTTTT. Translation gives CASSQGFAGELFF.

The chain uses TRBV2 and TRBJ2-2; 11 positions agree with TRBD1. Per the germline V gene, CDR1 is SNHLY and CDR2 is FYNNEI. V lost 11 bases, J lost 5 bases, and 4 bases stayed unmatched. The CDR3 is 13 amino acids. The CDR3: CACRDRGTGELFF. For the CDR3, the DNA is TGTGCCTGCCGGGACAGGGGGACCGGGGAGCTGTTTTTT.

The chain has TRBV4-2 and TRBJ1-2; the match to TRBD1 covers 9 bases. This CDR3 is built from 14 residues. V lost 4 bases to trimming and J lost 5 bases; unmatched junction nucleotides: 5. Germline-derived CDR1 and CDR2 are LGHNA and YNFKEQ. The CDR3 coding sequence is TGTGCCAGCAGCCCCCGGGACAGGGAGTATGGCTACACCTTC. Its protein is CASSPRDREYGYTF.